This is a list of T cell receptor beta chains from one sample in a study of blood T cell repertoires in COVID-19. The protocol was immunoSEQ multiplex PCR, while the TCRdb copy is restricted to in-frame clones and leaves out a portion. In the table there are under 75,000 clones, about 75% of which are singletons. Sequencing input: peripheral blood. These receptors all come from a woman older than 75 with acute or convalescent COVID-19. Each CDR3 is given with its conserved first and last residue. A D gene is named only where the DNA matches it firmly. Size values are once, few and many counts, or a class for expanded clones, and some rows have none.

D gene,clone size,V gene,J gene,CDR3 protein,CDR3 DNA
-,-,TRBV18,TRBJ1-5,CASSPYPSFAGLLMQPQHF,TGTGCCAGCTCACCCTACCCTTCCTTCGCGGGACTACTGATGCAGCCCCAGCATTTT
TRBD1,-,TRBV6-2/TRBV6-3,TRBJ1-5,CASSYADRGLQPQHF,TGTGCCAGCAGTTACGCAGACAGGGGCCTTCAGCCCCAGCATTTT
-,-,TRBV28,TRBJ1-5,CASSYLVNQPQHF,TGTGCCAGCAGCTACCTCGTGAATCAGCCCCAGCATTTT
-,once,TRBV4-1,TRBJ1-3,CASSQGEGRGPGNTIYF,TGCGCCAGCAGCCAGGGGGAGGGCAGGGGACCTGGAAACACCATATATTTT
-,-,TRBV6-5,TRBJ1-2,CASSYSNDGGGWGYTF,TGTGCCAGCAGTTACTCGAACGACGGCGGTGGCTGGGGCTACACCTTC
TRBD2,-,TRBV4-2,TRBJ2-2,CASSPGLAEDDGELFF,TGTGCCAGCAGCCCCGGACTAGCGGAAGATGACGGGGAGCTGTTTTTT
-,-,TRBV28,TRBJ1-2,CASSLGGLTWGYTF,TGTGCCAGCAGTTTGGGAGGTCTTACCTGGGGCTACACCTTC
TRBD2,once,TRBV7-9,TRBJ2-3,CASSLGLNTNTDTQYF,TGTGCCAGCAGCTTGGGACTAAATACCAACACAGATACGCAGTATTTT
TRBD2,once,TRBV6-1,TRBJ2-2,CASSETSGGELFF,TGTGCCAGCAGTGAGACTAGCGGAGGGGAGCTGTTTTTT
-,few,TRBV5-1,TRBJ2-7,CASSLMPALREQYF,TGCGCCAGCAGCTTGATGCCAGCACTACGCGAGCAGTACTTC
TRBD2,once,TRBV5-1,TRBJ2-3,CASSSSGDAETDTQYF,TGCGCCAGCAGCTCAAGCGGGGACGCAGAGACAGATACGCAGTATTTT
-,-,TRBV12-5,TRBJ2-7,CASGPPQVPYEQYF,TGTGCTAGTGGTCCTCCACAGGTCCCCTACGAGCAGTACTTC
-,few,TRBV3-1/TRBV3-2,TRBJ1-4,CASSQGQGGAGKLFF,TGTGCCAGCAGCCAAGGTCAAGGCGGAGCTGGAAAACTGTTTTTT
-,once,TRBV7-2,TRBJ2-7,CASSFYPGDYEQYF,TGTGCCAGCAGCTTCTACCCGGGGGACTACGAGCAGTACTTC
TRBD2,-,TRBV18,TRBJ2-5,CASSRGRAGETQYF,TGTGCCAGCTCACGCGGGAGGGCCGGAGAGACCCAGTACTTC
TRBD1,once,TRBV5-1,TRBJ2-5,CASSLGGTGRQETQYF,TGCGCCAGCAGCTTGGGTGGGACAGGACGACAAGAGACCCAGTACTTC
-,-,TRBV24-1,TRBJ1-5,CATGGDSNQPQHF,TGTGCCACCGGGGGGGATAGCAATCAGCCCCAGCATTTT
TRBD1,-,TRBV5-1,TRBJ1-1,CASSPGLGQGNTEAFF,TGCGCCAGCAGCCCCGGCCTAGGACAGGGCAACACTGAAGCTTTCTTT
-,-,TRBV11-3,TRBJ2-2,CASSLLNTGELFF,TGTGCCAGCAGCTTACTAAACACCGGGGAGCTGTTTTTT
-,-,TRBV20-1,TRBJ2-3,CSASLFSTDTQYF,TGCAGTGCTAGTTTATTTAGCACAGATACGCAGTATTTT
TRBD1,-,TRBV19,TRBJ1-5,CASSIIAGGNQPQHF,TGTGCCAGTAGTATTATTGCAGGGGGTAATCAGCCCCAGCATTTT
-,-,TRBV5-1,TRBJ2-7,CASSSQLYEQYF,TGCGCCAGCAGCTCTCAACTCTACGAGCAGTACTTC
-,-,TRBV7-3,TRBJ2-1,CASSPLLGGNEQFF,TGTGCCAGCAGCCCACTCCTGGGGGGCAATGAGCAGTTCTTC
TRBD1,once,TRBV19,TRBJ1-4,CASSTGGGEKLFF,TGTGCCAGTAGTACAGGGGGTGGTGAAAAACTGTTTTTT
TRBD1,-,TRBV20-1,TRBJ1-2,CSAGGQGPSLRGYTF,TGCAGTGCTGGTGGACAGGGGCCATCTCTCCGAGGCTACACCTTC
TRBD1,-,TRBV19,TRBJ2-6,CASSITGGAGANVLTF,TGTGCCAGTAGTATTACAGGGGGCGCTGGGGCCAACGTCCTGACTTTC
TRBD2,-,TRBV28,TRBJ2-3,CASRPGTSGRDTQYF,TGTGCCAGTCGTCCGGGGACTAGCGGGAGGGATACGCAGTATTTT
TRBD2,-,TRBV7-2,TRBJ2-1,CASSLARGSGIYNEQFF,TGTGCCAGCAGCTTAGCGCGGGGTAGCGGGATATACAATGAGCAGTTCTTC
TRBD2,-,TRBV28,TRBJ2-1,CASRASGRREQFF,TGTGCCAGCAGGGCTAGCGGGAGACGAGAGCAGTTCTTC
-,-,TRBV27,TRBJ1-4,CASSYVPGDNEKLFF,TGTGCCAGCAGTTACGTCCCAGGGGATAATGAAAAACTGTTTTTT
TRBD1,-,TRBV3-1/TRBV3-2,TRBJ1-1,CASSRHRGRGSEAFF,TGTGCCAGCAGCCGCCACAGGGGGCGCGGCTCTGAAGCTTTCTTT
TRBD2,-,TRBV5-1,TRBJ2-1,CASSLRTSGGNEQFF,TGCGCCAGCAGCTTGAGGACTAGCGGGGGGAATGAGCAGTTCTTC
-,-,TRBV6-2/TRBV6-3,TRBJ1-5,CASSGQTSRQPQHF,TGTGCCAGCAGTGGACAAACATCGAGGCAGCCCCAGCATTTT
-,-,TRBV7-3,TRBJ2-3,CASSLQGMEGDTQYF,TGTGCCAGCAGCTTACAGGGCATGGAGGGAGATACGCAGTATTTT
TRBD1,-,TRBV18,TRBJ1-2,CASSPGQAEGYGYTF,TGTGCCAGCTCACCGGGACAGGCGGAGGGATATGGCTACACCTTC
TRBD1,-,TRBV2,TRBJ1-1,CASRLGQGGNTEAFF,TGTGCCAGCCGCCTGGGGCAGGGGGGGAACACTGAAGCTTTCTTT
-,-,TRBV20-1,TRBJ2-5,CSASQRTQYF,TGCAGTGCTAGTCAGCGGACCCAGTACTTC
-,-,TRBV7-8,TRBJ1-1,CASSPPWGRENTEAFF,TGTGCCAGCAGCCCCCCGTGGGGGAGGGAGAACACTGAAGCTTTCTTT
TRBD1,-,TRBV12-3/TRBV12-4,TRBJ1-3,CASSQGGYGTIYF,TGTGCCAGCTCCCAGGGGGGTTATGGCACCATATATTTT
TRBD1,-,TRBV19,TRBJ2-4,CATADRGGDIQYF,TGTGCCACCGCGGACAGGGGAGGCGACATTCAGTACTTC
TRBD1,-,TRBV7-8,TRBJ1-1,CASRPTGVTEAFF,TGTGCCAGCAGGCCGACAGGGGTCACTGAAGCTTTCTTT
TRBD2,once,TRBV4-1,TRBJ2-2,CASRRTSGSSGELFF,TGCGCCAGCAGGCGCACTAGCGGGAGTTCCGGGGAGCTGTTTTTT
-,-,TRBV4-1,TRBJ2-7,CASSQMGRIAEQYF,TGCGCCAGCAGCCAGATGGGGAGAATTGCCGAGCAGTACTTC
-,-,TRBV6-5,TRBJ1-6,CASTLSGTLPGALHF,TGTGCCAGCACCCTCTCCGGGACACTCCCCGGCGCCCTCCACTTT
TRBD2,-,TRBV6-1,TRBJ2-2,CASSEARGGLAAPNTGELFF,TGTGCCAGCAGTGAAGCGAGGGGTGGCCTAGCGGCCCCGAACACCGGGGAGCTGTTTTTT
-,-,TRBV2,TRBJ1-1,CASERENTEAFF,TGTGCCAGCGAGCGAGAGAACACTGAAGCTTTCTTT
TRBD1,-,TRBV30,TRBJ1-6,CAWNRGVSSPLHF,TGTGCCTGGAACAGGGGAGTGAGTTCACCCCTCCACTTT
TRBD2,-,TRBV18,TRBJ2-1,CASSPLAGNEQFF,TGTGCCAGCTCACCGCTAGCGGGCAATGAGCAGTTCTTC
-,-,TRBV6-5,TRBJ1-1,CASSYSIEAGSSAFF,TGTGCCAGCAGTTACTCGATTGAAGCGGGGTCCTCAGCTTTCTTT
-,-,TRBV13,TRBJ1-1,CASSLELRPEAFF,TGTGCCAGCAGCTTAGAACTTCGTCCTGAAGCTTTCTTT
-,few,TRBV7-9,TRBJ2-7,CASSSLGAQSEQYF,TGTGCCAGCAGTTCGCTAGGGGCACAGTCCGAGCAGTACTTC
TRBD2,-,TRBV5-1,TRBJ2-3,CASSLLAGGPTDTQYF,TGCGCCAGCAGCTTACTAGCGGGAGGGCCCACAGATACGCAGTATTTT
-,-,TRBV21-1,TRBJ2-3,CASSKERLAGGTDTQYF,TGTGCCAGCAGCAAAGAGAGACTAGCGGGAGGGACAGATACGCAGTATTTT
TRBD2,once,TRBV10-3,TRBJ2-7,CAIALAGGRYEQYF,TGTGCCATCGCGTTAGCGGGAGGGAGGTACGAGCAGTACTTC
-,few,TRBV7-2,TRBJ1-2,CASSSDPGVLVGYTF,TGTGCCAGCAGCTCCGACCCGGGAGTTCTTGTCGGCTACACCTTC
-,-,TRBV6-5,TRBJ1-1,CASSYSSSRVNTEAFF,TGTGCCAGCAGTTACTCGAGTTCCAGGGTGAACACTGAAGCTTTCTTT
-,-,TRBV28,TRBJ1-6,CASSLQGTLPNSPLHF,TGTGCCAGCAGTTTACAGGGGACATTACCCAATTCACCCCTCCACTTT
-,-,TRBV5-6,TRBJ1-2,CASSLDTLNYGYTF,TGTGCCAGCAGCTTGGACACGCTTAACTATGGCTACACCTTC
-,-,TRBV4-3,TRBJ2-7,CASSASETYEQYF,TGCGCCAGCAGCGCTAGCGAGACCTACGAGCAGTACTTC
-,-,TRBV28,TRBJ1-2,CASSSSTGPANYGYTF,-